The 19 T cell receptor beta chains reported below all come from one sample, sequenced in a study of blood T cell repertoires in COVID-19. Generated by immunoSEQ multiplex PCR, the TCRdb table keeps only in-frame clones and is missing some. The sample includes around 100,000 clones, approximately 87% of them seen just once. The sample taken for sequencing was peripheral blood. These receptor sequences come from a human donor with acute or convalescent COVID-19. The donor label of this sample is uncertain.

The CDR3 sequence: CASSASRTGFHEQYF. The CDR3 DNA reads TGTGCCAGCAGCGCAAGCCGGACAGGGTTCCACGAGCAGTACTTC. This chain joins TRBV5-6 and TRBJ2-7, with TRBD1 matching over 8 bases. The junction had 11 bases not matched to a gene; V was cut back by 4 bases and J by 5 bases. Per the germline V gene, CDR1 is SGHDT and CDR2 is YYEEEE. The CDR3 totals 15 residues.

This clone was counted once. This chain uses TRBV12-5 with TRBJ2-3; TRBD1 aligns across 8 bases. Germline V gene data show CDR1 as LGHNT and CDR2 as FRNRAP. This CDR3 is built from 15 residues. The trim removed 5 bases at V and 3 bases at J, leaving 7 bases unmatched. The CDR3 coding sequence is TGTGCTAGTGGTGGACAGGGAATCATAACAGATACGCAGTATTTT. It is translated as CASGGQGIITDTQYF.

The chain combines TRBV28 with TRBJ1-1; the D gene is possibly TRBD1 (5 bases). V lost 5 bases to trimming and J lost 0 bases, with 16 bases between them. CDR3 length: 16 amino acids. Germline lookup yields CDR1 MDHEN and CDR2 SYDVKM. The CDR3 spells CASSLSPKGMNTEAFF. CDR3 bases: TGTGCCAGCAGTCTATCTCCTAAGGGGATGAACACTGAAGCTTTCTTT.

The chain carries TRBV7-6 and TRBJ2-3; 8 bases align to TRBD2. The CDR3 runs to 17 residues. Germline values: CDR1 SGHVS, CDR2 FNYEAQ. Germline trimming cut 1 base from V and 3 bases from J; bases unmatched to any gene: 9. This chain's CDR3 is CASSLGGSGVITDTQYF. DNA of the CDR3: TGTGCCAGCAGCTTAGGGGGTAGCGGGGTTATTACAGATACGCAGTATTTT.

The gene calls are TRBV5-1 and TRBJ1-4; 8 bases match TRBD1. V lost 5 bases, J lost 7 bases, and 13 bases stayed unmatched. The germline V gene encodes CDR1 SGHRS and CDR2 YFSETQ. The CDR3 extends over 16 amino acids. Written as DNA, the CDR3 is TGCGCCAGCAGTTCCGGGACAGGTCCCCACGGTGAAAAACTGTTTTTT. Residues: CASSSGTGPHGEKLFF.

The rearrangement joins TRBV28 to TRBJ2-2; D not resolved. V lost 3 bases to trimming and J lost 8 bases, with 7 bases between them. This CDR3 contains 12 residues. The germline CDR1 and CDR2 sequences are MDHEN and SYDVKM. The chain's CDR3 is CASSFPPGELFF. CDR3 coding DNA: TGTGCCAGCAGTTTTCCCCCTGGGGAGCTGTTTTTT.

The V and J genes are TRBV19 and TRBJ2-2; 8 nucleotides line up with TRBD1. The CDR3 contains 16 residues. V trimming: 6 bases; J trimming: 6 bases; junction bases outside the gene matches: 12. CDR1 is LNHDA and CDR2 is SQIVND in the germline V gene (reference sequence). DNA for the CDR3: TGTGCCAGTAGGTCCGCCACGACAGGGGCTCCCGGGGAGCTGTTTTTT. Translated: CASRSATTGAPGELFF.

This chain links TRBV18 with TRBJ1-1; no reliable D call. V gave up 0 bases and J gave up 5 bases, with 13 bases separating them. This CDR3 spans 15 amino acids. The germline CDR1 and CDR2 sequences are KGHSH and LQKENI. The CDR3 bases are TGTGCCAGCTCACCACCGACGGCTCCGGGGACTGAAGCTTTCTTT. It encodes CASSPPTAPGTEAFF.

The V gene is TRBV11-3, the J gene TRBJ1-1; the match to TRBD1 covers 10 bases. Germline CDR1 and CDR2: SGHNT and YENEEA. The CDR3 is 16 amino acids. Unmatched junction bases numbered 11, after V lost 5 bases and J lost 5 bases. The CDR3 loop reads CASSITRTGGGTEAFF. For the CDR3, the DNA is TGTGCCAGCAGCATCACCCGGACAGGGGGAGGGACTGAAGCTTTCTTT.

This chain links TRBV18 with TRBJ1-6; 7 bases agree with TRBD1. Looked up from germline, CDR1 is KGHSH and CDR2 is LQKENI. V gave up 3 bases and J gave up 9 bases; unmatched junction bases: 5. CDR3 length: 14 amino acids. The CDR3, as DNA: TGTGCCAGCTCACCGACAGGGAGCGGTTCACCCCTCCACTTT. Translation: CASSPTGSGSPLHF. The full variable domain, with the rest looked up from reference TRBV18 and TRBJ1-6, is NAGVMQNPRHLVRRRGQEARLRCSPMKGHSHVYWYRQLPEEGLKFMVYLQKENIIDESGMPKERFSAEFPKEGPSILRIQQVVRGDSAAYFCASSPTGSGSPLHFGNGTRLTVT.

The chain uses TRBV7-9 and TRBJ1-1, with 9 bases fitting TRBD1. Germline V gene sequence: CDR1 SEHNR, CDR2 FQNEAQ (reference sequence). The CDR3 contains 14 residues. V shed 4 bases and J 7 bases; nucleotides not matched to a gene: 7. The CDR3 loop reads CASSSGTGKGEAFF. The CDR3 DNA sequence: TGTGCCAGCAGCTCCGGGACAGGGAAGGGTGAAGCTTTCTTT.

The CDR3 reads CASSQGVVEGNYGNTIYF. CDR3 DNA: TGTGCCAGCAGCCAAGGGGTGGTAGAGGGTAACTATGGAAACACCATATATTTT. The rearrangement links TRBV4-2 to TRBJ1-3; D gene ambiguous. The CDR3 extends over 18 amino acids. Germline V CDR1 and CDR2: LGHNA, YNFKEQ. V shed 1 base and J shed 3 bases, with 19 bases lying between them.

V usage is TRBV5-4 and J usage is TRBJ2-7, with TRBD1 matching over 9 bases. CDR3 size: 14 residues. After removal of 4 bases from V and 3 bases from J, the junction contained 5 bases not matched to a gene. Germline CDR1 reads SGHNT; CDR2 reads YYREEE (reference sequence). The CDR3 region is CASSPGQGHYEQYF. The CDR3 bases are TGTGCCAGCAGCCCGGGACAGGGACACTACGAGCAGTACTTC.

The rearrangement uses TRBV30 and TRBJ1-6, with 8 positions matching TRBD1. CDR1 is GTSNPN, CDR2 SVGIG, per germline (reference sequence). Trimming removed 0 bases from V and 8 bases from J; junction bases left unmatched: 0. The CDR3 has 13 residues. CDR3 protein: CAWSVQGDSPLHF. The DNA for the CDR3 is TGTGCCTGGAGTGTACAGGGGGATTCACCCCTCCACTTT.

The chain is built from TRBV28 and TRBJ1-6; D possibly corresponds to TRBD1 (5 bases). Germline CDR1 is MDHEN and CDR2 is SYDVKM. V was cut by 2 bases and J by 9 bases, with 8 bases left in between. There are 13 residues in the CDR3. CDR3 nucleotide sequence: TGTGCCAGCAGTTTACAGGGCGTTTCACCCCTCCACTTT. Its translation: CASSLQGVSPLHF. The variable domain in full, with the rest retrieved from reference TRBV28 and TRBJ1-6, is DVKVTQSSRYLVKRTGEKVFLECVQDMDHENMFWYRQDPGLGLRLIYFSYDVKMKEKGDIPEGYSVSREKKERFSLILESASTNQTSMYLCASSLQGVSPLHFGNGTRLTVT.

This chain links TRBV9 with TRBJ2-5; TRBD2 agrees at 7 bases. Germline trimming cut 3 bases from V and 7 bases from J; bases unmatched to any gene: 6. CDR3 size: 13 residues. CDR1 and CDR2 from the germline V gene are SGDLS and YYNGEE. This chain's CDR3 is CASSGAQRGTQYF. CDR3 nucleotide sequence: TGTGCCAGCAGCGGGGCCCAGCGGGGGACCCAGTACTTC.

The rearrangement uses TRBV19 and TRBJ2-5, with 11 bases identical to TRBD1. Germline V lookup: CDR1 LNHDA, CDR2 SQIVND (reference sequence). The CDR3 contains 15 residues. The ends lost 7 bases at V and 2 bases at J; junction bases unmatched: 6. CDR3 loop: CASTERDRGQETQYF. The CDR3 DNA is TGTGCCAGTACCGAACGGGACAGGGGGCAAGAGACCCAGTACTTC. The entire variable domain, with the rest obtained from reference TRBV19 and TRBJ2-5, is as follows: DGGITQSPKYLFRKEGQNVTLSCEQNLNHDAMYWYRQDPGQGLRLIYYSQIVNDFQKGDIAEGYSVSREKKESFPLTVTSAQKNPTAFYLCASTERDRGQETQYFGPGTRLLVL.

CDR3 nucleotides: TGTGCCAGCACACTCGAGCACTGGGAGACCCAGTACTTC. Translated: CASTLEHWETQYF. V gene TRBV28 combines with J gene TRBJ2-5; the D is unclear. Germline CDR1 MDHEN, CDR2 SYDVKM. Trimming took off 7 bases at V and 5 bases at J, with 14 bases between the two ends. This CDR3 spans 13 amino acids.

The rearrangement uses TRBV7-6 and TRBJ2-3; unclear D gene. CDR3 length equals 15 residues. V shed 3 bases and J shed 2 bases, with 12 bases lying between them. From germline, CDR1 is SGHVS and CDR2 FNYEAQ. CDR3 region: CASSLRAHYTDTQYF. The CDR3 nucleotides are TGTGCCAGCAGCTTGCGCGCCCATTACACAGATACGCAGTATTTT.